This is a list of T cell receptor beta chains from one sample in a study of blood T cell repertoires in COVID-19. Repertoires were generated with immunoSEQ multiplex PCR, while TCRdb's copy carries only in-frame clones and drops some. The sample holds about 200,000 clones, approximately 87% seen once. The sample taken for sequencing was peripheral blood. The receptors here all came from a man aged 55 to 70 who had recovered from COVID-19. CDR3s include the opening cysteine and the closing phenylalanine or tryptophan. Fields, in order: D gene, clone size, V gene, J gene, CDR3 protein, CDR3 DNA. The D gene is left open where the match is weak. Size is stated for part of the rows, as once, few or many counts, or as a class when the clone is expanded.

d_gene: -
abundance: -
v_gene: TRBV10-1
j_gene: TRBJ2-1
CDR3aa: CASSDGGGWNEQFF
CDR3nt: TGCGCCAGCAGTGATGGCGGAGGGTGGAATGAGCAGTTCTTC

d_gene: TRBD2
abundance: -
v_gene: TRBV19
j_gene: TRBJ2-7
CDR3aa: CASSTGTSGYHYEQYF
CDR3nt: TGTGCCAGTAGTACAGGGACTAGCGGCTACCACTACGAGCAGTACTTC

d_gene: -
abundance: -
v_gene: TRBV12-3/TRBV12-4
j_gene: TRBJ1-2
CDR3aa: CASTETGYYGYTF
CDR3nt: TGTGCCAGCACTGAGACTGGGTATTATGGCTACACCTTC

d_gene: TRBD1
abundance: -
v_gene: TRBV20-1
j_gene: TRBJ1-1
CDR3aa: CSASDRGDTEAFF
CDR3nt: TGCAGTGCTAGTGACAGGGGGGACACTGAAGCTTTCTTT

d_gene: TRBD1
abundance: -
v_gene: TRBV5-4
j_gene: TRBJ1-3
CDR3aa: CASSLDGTGRGNTIYF
CDR3nt: TGTGCCAGCAGCTTGGATGGGACAGGGAGAGGAAACACCATATATTTT

d_gene: TRBD1
abundance: -
v_gene: TRBV5-4
j_gene: TRBJ1-6
CDR3aa: CASSPGLTGGFNSPLHF
CDR3nt: TGTGCCAGCAGCCCAGGACTGACAGGGGGCTTTAATTCACCCCTCCACTTT

d_gene: -
abundance: -
v_gene: TRBV4-1
j_gene: TRBJ1-2
CDR3aa: CASSHPVRQAYGYTF
CDR3nt: TGCGCCAGCAGCCACCCGGTAAGACAGGCCTATGGCTACACCTTC

d_gene: -
abundance: -
v_gene: TRBV7-2
j_gene: TRBJ1-2
CDR3aa: CASSRGTYGYTF
CDR3nt: TGTGCCAGCAGCCGCGGGACCTATGGCTACACCTTC

d_gene: TRBD2
abundance: -
v_gene: TRBV2
j_gene: TRBJ2-3
CDR3aa: CASSEDGRAPDTQYF
CDR3nt: TGTGCCAGCAGTGAAGACGGGAGGGCCCCAGATACGCAGTATTTT

d_gene: -
abundance: once
v_gene: TRBV2
j_gene: TRBJ1-3
CDR3aa: CASSERGLSGNTIYF
CDR3nt: TGTGCCAGCAGTGAACGGGGTCTCTCTGGAAACACCATATATTTT

d_gene: TRBD2
abundance: -
v_gene: TRBV6-1
j_gene: TRBJ2-1
CDR3aa: CASSGGLAGDYNEQFF
CDR3nt: TGTGCCAGCAGTGGCGGACTAGCGGGAGACTACAATGAGCAGTTCTTC

d_gene: TRBD1
abundance: -
v_gene: TRBV7-9
j_gene: TRBJ1-6
CDR3aa: CASSYGQGKSPLHF
CDR3nt: TGTGCCAGCAGCTACGGACAGGGGAAGTCACCCCTCCACTTT

d_gene: -
abundance: -
v_gene: TRBV18
j_gene: TRBJ2-7
CDR3aa: CASSPPNGRDEQYF
CDR3nt: TGTGCCAGCTCACCACCGAACGGGCGGGATGAGCAGTACTTC

d_gene: -
abundance: -
v_gene: TRBV19
j_gene: TRBJ1-1
CDR3aa: CASIPRGTNTEAFF
CDR3nt: TGTGCCAGTATCCCCCGGGGGACGAACACTGAAGCTTTCTTT

d_gene: TRBD1
abundance: once
v_gene: TRBV5-6
j_gene: TRBJ1-1
CDR3aa: CASSPGTGLVMNTEAFF
CDR3nt: TGTGCCAGCAGCCCAGGGACAGGGTTGGTCATGAACACTGAAGCTTTCTTT

d_gene: TRBD1
abundance: -
v_gene: TRBV4-2
j_gene: TRBJ2-7
CDR3aa: CASSQLPGQGGYEQYF
CDR3nt: TGTGCCAGCAGCCAACTTCCGGGACAGGGGGGTTACGAGCAGTACTTC

d_gene: TRBD1
abundance: -
v_gene: TRBV29-1
j_gene: TRBJ2-4
CDR3aa: CSVETGGGNIQYF
CDR3nt: TGCAGCGTTGAGACAGGGGGCGGGAACATTCAGTACTTC

d_gene: TRBD1
abundance: -
v_gene: TRBV10-2
j_gene: TRBJ2-5
CDR3aa: CATGTGGGWQETQYF
CDR3nt: TGCGCCACCGGGACAGGGGGTGGTTGGCAAGAGACCCAGTACTTC

d_gene: -
abundance: -
v_gene: TRBV7-9
j_gene: TRBJ1-1
CDR3aa: CASSLLPGDRGNTEAFF
CDR3nt: TGTGCCAGCAGCTTACTGCCAGGGGATCGGGGGAACACTGAAGCTTTCTTT

d_gene: TRBD1
abundance: -
v_gene: TRBV6-5
j_gene: TRBJ2-5
CDR3aa: CASRTGAQETQYF
CDR3nt: TGTGCCAGCCGGACAGGGGCTCAAGAGACCCAGTACTTC

d_gene: TRBD1
abundance: -
v_gene: TRBV27
j_gene: TRBJ1-3
CDR3aa: CASSLSQTGEFTGNTIYF
CDR3nt: TGTGCCAGCAGTTTATCGCAGACAGGGGAATTTACTGGAAACACCATATATTTT

d_gene: TRBD2
abundance: -
v_gene: TRBV3-1/TRBV3-2
j_gene: TRBJ2-5
CDR3aa: CASSRPGGSQETQYF
CDR3nt: TGTGCCAGCAGCCGCCCGGGCGGGAGTCAAGAGACCCAGTACTTC

d_gene: TRBD1
abundance: -
v_gene: TRBV29-1
j_gene: TRBJ1-1
CDR3aa: CSVGRDRVTEAFF
CDR3nt: TGCAGCGTTGGTCGGGACAGGGTCACTGAAGCTTTCTTT

d_gene: -
abundance: -
v_gene: TRBV21-1
j_gene: TRBJ2-5
CDR3aa: CASSKRTSGRAITVGTQYF
CDR3nt: TGTGCCAGCAGCAAGCGGACTAGCGGGAGGGCCATAACAGTCGGGACCCAGTACTTC

d_gene: -
abundance: -
v_gene: TRBV6-5
j_gene: TRBJ1-5
CDR3aa: CASSYSGGNQPQHF
CDR3nt: TGTGCCAGCAGTTACTCAGGGGGTAATCAGCCCCAGCATTTT

d_gene: -
abundance: -
v_gene: TRBV7-9
j_gene: TRBJ2-1
CDR3aa: CASSPGFMDNEQFF
CDR3nt: TGTGCCAGCAGTCCAGGGTTTATGGACAATGAGCAGTTCTTC

d_gene: -
abundance: -
v_gene: TRBV14
j_gene: TRBJ2-2
CDR3aa: CASSQEGASNTGELFF
CDR3nt: TGTGCCAGCAGCCAAGAAGGGGCGTCGAACACCGGGGAGCTGTTTTTT

d_gene: -
abundance: -
v_gene: TRBV19
j_gene: TRBJ2-3
CDR3aa: CASSIDGGGTDTQYF
CDR3nt: TGTGCCAGTAGTATCGACGGGGGAGGCACAGATACGCAGTATTTT

d_gene: TRBD2
abundance: -
v_gene: TRBV5-1
j_gene: TRBJ2-7
CDR3aa: CASSLSGTSGTGEQYF
CDR3nt: TGCGCCAGCAGCCTCTCCGGGACTAGCGGGACTGGCGAGCAGTACTTC